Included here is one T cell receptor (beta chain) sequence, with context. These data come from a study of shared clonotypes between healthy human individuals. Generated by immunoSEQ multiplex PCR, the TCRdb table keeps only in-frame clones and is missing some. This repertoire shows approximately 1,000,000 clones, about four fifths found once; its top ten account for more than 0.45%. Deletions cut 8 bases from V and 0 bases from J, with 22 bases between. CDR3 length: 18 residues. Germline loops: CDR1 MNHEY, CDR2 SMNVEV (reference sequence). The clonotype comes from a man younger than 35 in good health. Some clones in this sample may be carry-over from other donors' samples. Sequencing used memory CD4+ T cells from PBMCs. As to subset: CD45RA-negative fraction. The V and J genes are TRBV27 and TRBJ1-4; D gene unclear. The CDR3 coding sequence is TGTGCCAGCGGCCCACCAAATTCCTCCCCCGCAACTAATGAAAAACTGTTTTTT. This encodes CASGPPNSSPATNEKLFF.